The clone carrying this T cell receptor (beta chain) came up many times. Looked up from germline, CDR1 is SGHAT and CDR2 is FQNNGV. The germline V and J ends were trimmed by 1 base and 11 bases, with 9 bases remaining between them. The CDR3 totals 12 residues. Authors of the study amplified TCR beta CDR3 regions from RNA transcripts. A set of HTBI primers served as the primers for a first-round RT-PCR of the TCR CDR3. TCRdb re-called the multiplex PCR reads with MiXCR, one entry per CDR3 protein. The table has around 500,000 distinct CDR3 sequences, roughly 14% seen once. This record belongs to a study of T cells in Graves' hyperthyroidism and ophthalmopathy.

Sequenced: blood. The receptor's source is a woman aged 18-29 years with Graves' hyperthyroidism. The rearrangement joins TRBV11-2 to TRBJ2-1; D call uncertain. The CDR3 coding sequence is TGTGCCAGCAGCTTAGGTAGGCCTCAGCAGTTCTTC. Protein product: CASSLGRPQQFF.